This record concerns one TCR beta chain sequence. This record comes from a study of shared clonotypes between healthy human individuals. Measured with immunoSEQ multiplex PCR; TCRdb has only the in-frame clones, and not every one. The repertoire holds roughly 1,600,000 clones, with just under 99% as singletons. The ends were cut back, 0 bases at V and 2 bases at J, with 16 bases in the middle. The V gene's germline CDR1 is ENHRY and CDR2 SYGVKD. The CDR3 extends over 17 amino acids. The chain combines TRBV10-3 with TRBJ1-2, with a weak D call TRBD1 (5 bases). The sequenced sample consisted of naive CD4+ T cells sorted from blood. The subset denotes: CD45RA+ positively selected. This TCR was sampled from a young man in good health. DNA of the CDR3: TGTGCCATCAGTGAGTCCTTATCTGGGGGGTTCAACTATGGCTACACCTTC. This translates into CAISESLSGGFNYGYTF.